There are many counts of the clone carrying this T cell receptor beta chain. What it recognizes is unknown. Germline V gives CDR1 SGHNT, CDR2 YYREEE (reference sequence). With 4 bases removed from V and 6 bases from J, the gap between germline ends came to 10 bases. The CDR3 sequence is 13 residues long. The sample comes from a study of metastatic and nonmetastatic thyroid tumors. At the level of the study: Repertoires from blood and tumor or nodule tissue of malignant and benign thyroid patients were compared. Overall study results and limits: Significantly higher TCR beta diversity was reportedly seen in malignant thyroid tumors than benign nodules, in blood and tumor.

Every patient was untreated before thyroid surgery. Per the study methods: The distant-metastasis classifier for papillary thyroid cancer was built from CDR3 differences across clinicopathological groups. TCRdb ran MiXCR on the PCR reads. In this record, the V and J calls reflect TCRdb's handling and not the investigators' own analysis. The table lists around 36,000 clones, less than 30% of them singletons. Sequencing was performed on blood. The TCR comes from a female donor with papillary thyroid cancer or a benign thyroid nodule (not recorded which). Some clones in this sample may be carry-over from other donors' samples. The V and J genes are TRBV5-4 and TRBJ2-2; D ambiguous. CDR3 protein: CASSRRLSGELFF. For the CDR3, the DNA is TGTGCCAGCAGCAGAAGGCTTTCCGGGGAGCTGTTTTTT. The full variable domain, with the rest looked up from reference TRBV5-4 and TRBJ2-2, is ETGVTQSPTHLIKTRGQQVTLRCSSQSGHNTVSWYQQALGQGPQFIFQYYREEENGRGNFPPRFSGLQFPNYSSELNVNALELDDSALYLCASSRRLSGELFFGEGSRLTVL.